Below, 22 T cell receptor beta chains from the same sample are listed, as sequenced in a study of long-term antiretroviral therapy in people with HIV. The assay, immunoSEQ v3.0, was run at survey level. The table came from immunoSEQ multiplex PCR; TCRdb's copy has only in-frame clones and leaves some out. The table lists some 28,000 clones, roughly 83% of them singletons. This material consisted of unsorted PBMCs, taken approximately 2.9 years after starting antiretroviral therapy. Every receptor here comes from a man aged 25 to 40 with HIV.

J is TRBJ1-5 and V is TRBV5-1, with TRBD1 identical over 8 bases. The germline V gene encodes CDR1 SGHRS and CDR2 YFSETQ. V shed 4 bases and J 4 bases; nucleotides not matched to a gene: 7. This CDR3 comprises 15 residues. CDR3 nucleotide sequence: TGCGCCAGCAGCCCCTCAGGACAGGGAAATCAGCCCCAGCATTTT. It yields the protein CASSPSGQGNQPQHF.

CDR3 residues: CASSQTGGLSPLHF. CDR3 nucleotide sequence: TGTGCCAGCAGTCAAACAGGGGGTCTTTCACCCCTCCACTTT. The chain carries TRBV14 and TRBJ1-6; 8 nucleotides align to TRBD1. V lost 6 bases, J lost 9 bases, and 7 bases stayed unmatched. CDR3 length: 14 amino acids. Germline lookup yields CDR1 SGHDN and CDR2 FVKESK.

The CDR3 here is CASSVNLLANEKLFF. As DNA, the CDR3 is TGCGCCAGCAGCGTTAACCTCCTGGCTAATGAAAAACTGTTTTTT. The chain couples TRBV5-1 to TRBJ1-4; D gene ambiguous. The CDR3 runs 15 residues. The ends were cut back, 4 bases at V and 3 bases at J, with 13 bases in the middle. Germline lookup yields CDR1 SGHRS and CDR2 YFSETQ.

This chain connects TRBV9 to TRBJ2-3, with unresolved D. This CDR3 comprises 13 residues. Trimming took 5 bases from V and 1 from J, leaving 8 bases between them. Germline CDR1 reads SGDLS; CDR2 reads YYNGEE. CDR3 nucleotide sequence: TGTGCCAGCAGTTCATTCCGCACAGATACGCAGTATTTT. It yields the protein CASSSFRTDTQYF.

This chain joins TRBV6-5 and TRBJ1-1; the D is unclear. The CDR3 contains 12 residues. Germline V lookup: CDR1 MNHEY, CDR2 SVGAGI. Between the trimmed V and J ends, which lost 5 bases and 6 bases, there was a span of 10 bases. CDR3 amino acids: CASSRGTAEAFF. The CDR3 nucleotides read TGTGCCAGCAGTCGGGGAACCGCTGAAGCTTTCTTT.

The chain is built from TRBV5-4 and TRBJ2-5; 9 nucleotides line up with TRBD1. The V gene's germline CDR1 is SGHNT and CDR2 YYREEE (reference sequence). J lost 5 bases, V lost 3 bases, and 8 bases had no gene match. The length of the CDR3 is 15 residues. CDR3 bases: TGTGCCAGCAGCTCCCTCCGGGACAGGGAGGAGACCCAGTACTTC. Translated: CASSSLRDREETQYF. The whole variable domain, filled in from reference TRBV5-4 and TRBJ2-5, reads ETGVTQSPTHLIKTRGQQVTLRCSSQSGHNTVSWYQQALGQGPQFIFQYYREEENGRGNFPPRFSGLQFPNYSSELNVNALELDDSALYLCASSSLRDREETQYFGPGTRLLVL.

This clone was counted a few times. V is TRBV28 and J is TRBJ2-7; 9 bases map to TRBD2. Germline values: CDR1 MDHEN, CDR2 SYDVKM. CDR3 size: 16 residues. V trimming: 4 bases; J trimming: 3 bases; junction bases outside the gene matches: 10. The CDR3 region has the DNA TGTGCCAGCAGTTCCATGACCGGGACTAGCCACTACGAGCAGTACTTC. Protein sequence: CASSSMTGTSHYEQYF.

Note on this clone: Other DNA sequences in the sample encode the same CDR3. CDR3 loop: CAISESGQGTDTQYF. The CDR3 bases are TGTGCCATCAGTGAGTCGGGACAGGGCACAGATACGCAGTATTTT. The rearrangement joins TRBV10-3 to TRBJ2-3; TRBD1 aligns across 8 bases. V gave up 0 bases and J gave up 1 base; unmatched junction bases: 0. Per germline, CDR1 ENHRY and CDR2 SYGVKD. The CDR3 runs to 15 residues.

This chain uses TRBV15 with TRBJ1-6; tentatively, D is TRBD1 (5 bases). The CDR3 is 17 residues long. The V gene lost 0 bases and the J gene lost 0 bases, with 9 bases spanning the gap. Germline V lookup: CDR1 LNHNV, CDR2 YYDKDF (reference sequence). Written as DNA, the CDR3 is TGTGCCACCAGCAGAGAGGCAGGGAGCTCCTATAATTCACCCCTCCACTTT. It is translated as CATSREAGSSYNSPLHF.

This clone was detected a few times. The CDR3 loop is CASSGRTGNSPLHF. The DNA for the CDR3 is TGTGCCAGCAGCGGGAGGACGGGCAATTCACCCCTCCACTTT. The V gene is TRBV9, the J gene TRBJ1-6; D is ambiguous. Between the trimmed V and J ends, which lost 3 bases and 7 bases, there was a span of 11 bases. The length of the CDR3 is 14 residues. CDR1 SGDLS and CDR2 YYNGEE come from the germline V gene.

The chain employs TRBV27 and TRBJ2-2, with no clear D. The germline CDR1 and CDR2 sequences are MNHEY and SMNVEV (reference sequence). The CDR3 is 13 amino acids. The ends were cut back, 3 bases at V and 4 bases at J, with 6 bases in the middle. The CDR3 loop reads CASSLALTGELFF. CDR3 sequence (DNA): TGTGCCAGCAGTTTGGCCCTCACCGGGGAGCTGTTTTTT.

The V call is TRBV6-6, the J call TRBJ2-7; 8 bases are shared with TRBD1. The ends lost 5 bases at V and 3 bases at J; junction bases unmatched: 12. The CDR3 covers 16 residues. CDR1 and CDR2 (germline): MNHNY, SVGAGI (reference sequence). As DNA, the CDR3 is TGTGCCAGCAGTAAGGCGGACAGGGAAGGCTACTACGAGCAGTACTTC. This gives the protein CASSKADREGYYEQYF.

V is TRBV15 and J is TRBJ2-2, with 12 bases matching TRBD2. Germline-derived CDR1 and CDR2 are LNHNV and YYDKDF (reference sequence). Trimming took 0 bases from V and 6 from J; bases not matched to a gene: 5. CDR3 length: 17 residues. The CDR3 DNA is TGTGCCACCAGCAGAGATCCCGGACTAGCGGGATCCGGGGAGCTGTTTTTT. Its protein product is CATSRDPGLAGSGELFF.

The V call is TRBV25-1, the J call TRBJ1-1; a weak D match, TRBD1 (6 bases). The length of the CDR3 is 14 residues. With 8 bases removed from V and 1 base from J, the gap between germline ends came to 14 bases. CDR1 is MGHDK, CDR2 SYGVNS, per germline. This CDR3 is CASARAGENTEAFF. The CDR3 DNA is TGTGCCAGCGCACGGGCAGGGGAGAACACTGAAGCTTTCTTT.

This clone was observed once. The rearrangement uses TRBV19 and TRBJ2-1, with 8 bases matching TRBD1. Looked up from germline, CDR1 is LNHDA and CDR2 is SQIVND (reference sequence). Trimming removed 4 bases from V and 5 bases from J; junction bases left unmatched: 16. The CDR3 is 18 residues long. CDR3 residues: CASSTPRSGTGWDNEQFF. DNA of the CDR3: TGTGCCAGTAGTACCCCACGGTCCGGGACAGGCTGGGACAATGAGCAGTTCTTC. Using reference TRBV19 and TRBJ2-1 for the parts outside the CDR3, the full variable domain is DGGITQSPKYLFRKEGQNVTLSCEQNLNHDAMYWYRQDPGQGLRLIYYSQIVNDFQKGDIAEGYSVSREKKESFPLTVTSAQKNPTAFYLCASSTPRSGTGWDNEQFFGPGTRLTVL.

This chain connects TRBV9 to TRBJ2-5, with 9 positions matching TRBD1. V dropped 4 bases and J dropped 3; count of bases not matched to a gene: 7. The CDR3 is 15 residues long. Looked up from germline, CDR1 is SGDLS and CDR2 is YYNGEE. CDR3 protein: CASSTSGTGKETQYF. CDR3 coding DNA: TGTGCCAGCAGCACCTCCGGGACAGGGAAAGAGACCCAGTACTTC.

The rearrangement joins TRBV7-9 to TRBJ1-5, with a weak D call TRBD1 (5 bases). This CDR3 contains 15 residues. Germline values: CDR1 SEHNR, CDR2 FQNEAQ (reference sequence). Trimming pared 4 bases from V and 1 base from J, leaving 11 bases between. DNA for the CDR3: TGTGCCAGCAGCTCTGGGGGGGAAAGCAATCAGCCCCAGCATTTT. Translating gives CASSSGGESNQPQHF. Filled out from reference TRBV7-9 and TRBJ1-5, the complete variable domain reads DTGVSQNPRHKITKRGQNVTFRCDPISEHNRLYWYRQTLGQGPEFLTYFQNEAQLEKSRLLSDRFSAERPKGSFSTLEIQRTEQGDSAMYLCASSSGGESNQPQHFGDGTRLSIL.

This chain links TRBV14 with TRBJ2-7, with TRBD2 as a possible D gene (6 bases). V lost 3 bases to trimming and J lost 0 bases, with 12 bases between them. The CDR3 is made up of 15 amino acids. Germline lookup yields CDR1 SGHDN and CDR2 FVKESK. This CDR3 is CASSHFGDFSYEQYF. CDR3 in DNA: TGTGCCAGCAGCCATTTCGGGGACTTCTCCTACGAGCAGTACTTC.

The rearrangement links TRBV7-6 to TRBJ2-7; unclear D gene. Germline V gives CDR1 SGHVS, CDR2 FNYEAQ. The CDR3 totals 13 residues. Trimming shortened V by 4 bases and J by 0 bases, and 7 bases separated the two germline ends. The CDR3 reads CASSSGYSYEQYF. The DNA for the CDR3 is TGTGCCAGCAGCTCAGGCTACTCCTACGAGCAGTACTTC.

The V and J genes are TRBV19 and TRBJ1-2, with a weak D call TRBD1 (5 bases). This CDR3 is built from 14 residues. The germline V gene encodes CDR1 LNHDA and CDR2 SQIVND (reference sequence). Between the trimmed V and J ends, which lost 6 bases and 3 bases, there was a span of 14 bases. For the CDR3, the DNA is TGTGCCAGTAGCCGCCCGGGGCCCGACTATGGCTACACCTTC. Encoded protein: CASSRPGPDYGYTF. The complete variable domain, with remaining parts taken from reference TRBV19 and TRBJ1-2, reads DGGITQSPKYLFRKEGQNVTLSCEQNLNHDAMYWYRQDPGQGLRLIYYSQIVNDFQKGDIAEGYSVSREKKESFPLTVTSAQKNPTAFYLCASSRPGPDYGYTFGSGTRLTVV.

This rearrangement joins TRBV16 to TRBJ1-2, with 7 bases identical to TRBD1. This CDR3 is built from 14 residues. Germline-derived CDR1 and CDR2 are KGHSY and FQNENV. The junction had 12 bases not matched to a gene; V was cut back by 7 bases and J by 7 bases. The CDR3 nucleotides are TGTGCCAGCACCAATTTTGACAGGGACTGTGGCTACACCTTC. Its translation is CASTNFDRDCGYTF.

V gene TRBV18 combines with J gene TRBJ2-5, with 7 bases lining up with TRBD1. Germline trimming cut 4 bases from V and 1 base from J; bases unmatched to any gene: 6. Per the germline V gene, CDR1 is KGHSH and CDR2 is LQKENI. The CDR3 totals 15 residues. CDR3 amino acids: CASSRDRDSQETQYF. CDR3 coding DNA: TGTGCCAGCTCACGAGACCGGGACAGCCAAGAGACCCAGTACTTC.